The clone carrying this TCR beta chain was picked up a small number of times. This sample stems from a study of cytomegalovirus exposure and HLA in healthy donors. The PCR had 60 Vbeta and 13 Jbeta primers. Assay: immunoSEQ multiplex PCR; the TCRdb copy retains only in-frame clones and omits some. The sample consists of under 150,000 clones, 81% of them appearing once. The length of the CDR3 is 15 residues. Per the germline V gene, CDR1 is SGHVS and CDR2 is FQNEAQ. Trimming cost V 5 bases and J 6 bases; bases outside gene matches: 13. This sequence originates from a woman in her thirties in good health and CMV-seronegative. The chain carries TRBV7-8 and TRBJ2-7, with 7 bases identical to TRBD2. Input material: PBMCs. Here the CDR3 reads CASSNRAGESREQYF. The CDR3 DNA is TGTGCCAGCAGCAATCGGGCGGGAGAGTCCCGCGAGCAGTACTTC.